Given below is one T cell receptor (beta chain) in context. Its cognate antigen is unknown. When sampled, the donors appeared nominally healthy, though they likely had unrecorded immune exposures. The sample originates from a study of cytomegalovirus exposure and HLA in healthy donors. It was with 60 Vbeta and 13 Jbeta primers that the PCR ran. Sequencing used immunoSEQ multiplex PCR; TCRdb keeps in-frame clones, though not all of them. This table holds about 200,000 clones, approximately 78% found once. Whole-study findings and limits: Later analysis suggested most CMV-associated TCR beta chains were HLA-restricted.

Germline CDR1 is MNHEY and CDR2 is SVGAGI. Trimming took 5 bases from V and 7 from J, leaving 17 bases between them. The CDR3 spans 14 residues. Sequenced sample: PBMCs. The chain employs TRBV6-5 and TRBJ1-2; tentatively, D is TRBD1 (5 bases). The TCR was taken from a woman aged 50 to 65 in good health and CMV-seropositive. CDR3 region: CASSQGQTPLGYTF. In nucleotides, the CDR3 is TGTGCCAGCAGTCAGGGCCAAACCCCTCTTGGCTACACCTTC.